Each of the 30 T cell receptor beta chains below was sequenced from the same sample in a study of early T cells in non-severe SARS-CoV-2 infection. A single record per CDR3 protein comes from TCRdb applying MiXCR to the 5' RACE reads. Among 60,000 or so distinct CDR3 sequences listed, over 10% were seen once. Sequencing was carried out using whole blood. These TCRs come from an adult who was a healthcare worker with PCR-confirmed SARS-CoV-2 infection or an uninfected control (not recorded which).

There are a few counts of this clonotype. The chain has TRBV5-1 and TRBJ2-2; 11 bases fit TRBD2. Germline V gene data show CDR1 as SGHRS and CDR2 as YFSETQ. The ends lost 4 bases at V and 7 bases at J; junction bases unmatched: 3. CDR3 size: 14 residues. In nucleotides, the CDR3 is TGCGCCAGCAGCCCTGGACTAGCGGGCGGGGAGCTGTTTTTT. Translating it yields CASSPGLAGGELFF.

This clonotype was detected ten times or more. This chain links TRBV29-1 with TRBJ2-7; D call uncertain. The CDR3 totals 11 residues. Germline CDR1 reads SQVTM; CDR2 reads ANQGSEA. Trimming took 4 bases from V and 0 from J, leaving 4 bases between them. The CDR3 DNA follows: TGCAGCGTTGCAATCTCCTACGAGCAGTACTTC. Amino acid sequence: CSVAISYEQYF.

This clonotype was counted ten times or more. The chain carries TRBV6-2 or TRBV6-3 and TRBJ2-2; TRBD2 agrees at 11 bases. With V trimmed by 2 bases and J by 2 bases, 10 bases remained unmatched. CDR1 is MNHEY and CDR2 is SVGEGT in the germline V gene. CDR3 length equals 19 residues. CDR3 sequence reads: CASSYPWLAGGRNTGELFF. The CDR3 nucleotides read TGTGCCAGCAGTTACCCGTGGCTAGCGGGAGGCAGAAACACCGGGGAGCTGTTTTTT.

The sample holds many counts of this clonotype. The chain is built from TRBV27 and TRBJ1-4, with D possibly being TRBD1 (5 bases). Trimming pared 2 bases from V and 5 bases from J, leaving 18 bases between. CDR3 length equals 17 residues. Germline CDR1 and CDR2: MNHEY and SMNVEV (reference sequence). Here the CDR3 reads CASSLPPVGRGNEKLFF. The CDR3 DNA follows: TGTGCCAGCAGTTTACCCCCGGTGGGGCGCGGGAATGAAAAACTGTTTTTT.

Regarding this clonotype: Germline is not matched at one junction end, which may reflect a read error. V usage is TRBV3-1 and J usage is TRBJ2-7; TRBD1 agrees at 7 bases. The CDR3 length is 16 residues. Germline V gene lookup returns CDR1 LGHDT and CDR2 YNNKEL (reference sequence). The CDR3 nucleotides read TGTGCCAGCAGCCAATTACCCACCGGGACAGAGTACGAGCGGTACTTC. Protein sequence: CASSQLPTGTEYERYF.

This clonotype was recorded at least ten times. This chain's CDR3 is CASTSSWREDTDTQYF. CDR3 sequence (DNA): TGTGCCAGCACCTCTTCTTGGCGGGAGGACACAGATACGCAGTATTTT. The V and J genes are TRBV5-4 and TRBJ2-3, with 8 bases matching TRBD2. The V segment lost 6 bases and the J segment 2 bases; nucleotides outside the gene matches: 11. The CDR3 has 16 amino acids. Germline values: CDR1 SGHNT, CDR2 YYREEE (reference sequence). The variable domain in full, with the rest retrieved from reference TRBV5-4 and TRBJ2-3, is ETGVTQSPTHLIKTRGQQVTLRCSSQSGHNTVSWYQQALGQGPQFIFQYYREEENGRGNFPPRFSGLQFPNYSSELNVNALELDDSALYLCASTSSWREDTDTQYFGPGTRLTVL.

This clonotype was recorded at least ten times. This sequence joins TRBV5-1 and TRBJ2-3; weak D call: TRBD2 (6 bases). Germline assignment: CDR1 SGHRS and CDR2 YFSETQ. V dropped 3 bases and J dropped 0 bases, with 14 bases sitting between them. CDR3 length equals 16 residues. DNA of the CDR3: TGCGCCAGCAGCTACTGGGGTCGGGGGAGCACAGATACGCAGTATTTT. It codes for CASSYWGRGSTDTQYF.

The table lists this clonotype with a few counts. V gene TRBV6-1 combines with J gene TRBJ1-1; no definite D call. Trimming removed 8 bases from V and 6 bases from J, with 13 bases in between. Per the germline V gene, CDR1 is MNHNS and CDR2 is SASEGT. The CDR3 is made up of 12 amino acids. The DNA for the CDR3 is TGTGCCAGCCTAATTCCCGGGCCTGAAGCTTTCTTT. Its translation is CASLIPGPEAFF.

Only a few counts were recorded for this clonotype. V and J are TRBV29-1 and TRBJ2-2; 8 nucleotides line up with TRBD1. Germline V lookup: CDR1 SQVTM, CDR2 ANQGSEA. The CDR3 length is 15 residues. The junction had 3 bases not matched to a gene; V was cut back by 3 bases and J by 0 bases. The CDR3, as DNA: TGCAGCGTTGAGCAGGGGGCTTCGAACACCGGGGAGCTGTTTTTT. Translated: CSVEQGASNTGELFF.

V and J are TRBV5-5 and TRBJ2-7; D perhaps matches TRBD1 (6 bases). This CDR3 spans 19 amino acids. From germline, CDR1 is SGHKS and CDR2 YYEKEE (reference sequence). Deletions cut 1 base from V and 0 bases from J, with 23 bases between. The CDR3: CASSLIGDPTGIGSYEQYF. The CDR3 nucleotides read TGTGCCAGCAGCTTGATAGGGGATCCCACAGGGATCGGCTCCTACGAGCAGTACTTC.

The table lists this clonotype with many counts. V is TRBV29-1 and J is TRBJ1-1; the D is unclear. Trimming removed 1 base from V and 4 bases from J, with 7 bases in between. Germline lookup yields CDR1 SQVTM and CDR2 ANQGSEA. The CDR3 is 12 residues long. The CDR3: CSVEARITEAFF. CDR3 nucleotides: TGCAGCGTTGAAGCACGGATCACTGAAGCTTTCTTT. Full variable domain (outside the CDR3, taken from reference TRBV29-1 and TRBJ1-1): SAVISQKPSRDICQRGTSLTIQCQVDSQVTMMFWYRQQPGQSLTLIATANQGSEATYESGFVIDKFPISRPNLTFSTLTVSNMSPEDSSIYLCSVEARITEAFFGQGTRLTVV.

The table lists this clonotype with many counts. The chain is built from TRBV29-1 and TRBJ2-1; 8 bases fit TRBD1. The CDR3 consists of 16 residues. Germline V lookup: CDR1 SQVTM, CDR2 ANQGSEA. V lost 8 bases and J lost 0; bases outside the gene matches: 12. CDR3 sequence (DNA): TGCAGCCTACAGGGGGGTATACCGAGCTCCTACAATGAGCAGTTCTTC. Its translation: CSLQGGIPSSYNEQFF.

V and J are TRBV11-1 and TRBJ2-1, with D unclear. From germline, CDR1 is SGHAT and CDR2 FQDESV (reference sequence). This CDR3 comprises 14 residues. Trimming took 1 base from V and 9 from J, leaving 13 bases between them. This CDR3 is CASSLVRLSSEQFF. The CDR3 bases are TGTGCCAGCAGCTTAGTACGGCTCAGCAGTGAGCAGTTCTTC.

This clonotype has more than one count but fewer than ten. As DNA, the CDR3 is TGCAGTGCTAGAGATTCCGGACAACTTACGGGGGAAGCTTTCTTT. This sequence encodes CSARDSGQLTGEAFF. V is TRBV20-1 and J is TRBJ1-1, with a weak D call TRBD1 (5 bases). Between the trimmed V and J ends, which lost 0 bases and 8 bases, there was a span of 19 bases. The length of the CDR3 is 15 residues. The germline V gene encodes CDR1 DFQATT and CDR2 SNEGSKA (reference sequence).

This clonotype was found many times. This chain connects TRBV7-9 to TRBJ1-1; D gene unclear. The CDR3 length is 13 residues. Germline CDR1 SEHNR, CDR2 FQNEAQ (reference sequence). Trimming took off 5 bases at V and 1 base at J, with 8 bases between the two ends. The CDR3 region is CASSVKGNTEAFF. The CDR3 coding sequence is TGTGCCAGCAGCGTTAAAGGGAACACTGAAGCTTTCTTT.

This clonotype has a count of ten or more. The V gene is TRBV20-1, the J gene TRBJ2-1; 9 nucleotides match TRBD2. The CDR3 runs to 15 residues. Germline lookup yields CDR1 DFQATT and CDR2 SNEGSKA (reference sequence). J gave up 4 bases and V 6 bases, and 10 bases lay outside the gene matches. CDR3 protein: CSAPSGTSRYNEQFF. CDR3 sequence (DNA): TGCAGTGCCCCGTCCGGGACTAGCAGGTACAATGAGCAGTTCTTC.

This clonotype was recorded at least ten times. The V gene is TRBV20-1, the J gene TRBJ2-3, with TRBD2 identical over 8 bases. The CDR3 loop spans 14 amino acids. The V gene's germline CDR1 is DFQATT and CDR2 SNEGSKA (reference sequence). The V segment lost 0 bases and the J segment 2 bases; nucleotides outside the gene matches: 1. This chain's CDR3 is CSARDSGTTDTQYF. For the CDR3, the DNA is TGCAGTGCTAGAGATAGCGGGACCACAGATACGCAGTATTTT.

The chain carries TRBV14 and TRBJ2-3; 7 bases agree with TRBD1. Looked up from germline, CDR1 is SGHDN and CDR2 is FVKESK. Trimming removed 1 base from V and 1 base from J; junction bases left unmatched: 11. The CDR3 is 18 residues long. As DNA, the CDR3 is TGTGCCAGCAGCCAAGTAGGGACAGCCCCAAGCGGCACAGATACGCAGTATTTT. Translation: CASSQVGTAPSGTDTQYF.

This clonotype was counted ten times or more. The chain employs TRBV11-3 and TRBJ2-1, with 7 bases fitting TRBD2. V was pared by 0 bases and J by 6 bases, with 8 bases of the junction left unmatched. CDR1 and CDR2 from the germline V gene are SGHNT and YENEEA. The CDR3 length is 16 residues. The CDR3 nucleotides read TGTGCCAGCAGCTTAGACGGGACTACCCTAATCAATGAGCAGTTCTTC. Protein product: CASSLDGTTLINEQFF.

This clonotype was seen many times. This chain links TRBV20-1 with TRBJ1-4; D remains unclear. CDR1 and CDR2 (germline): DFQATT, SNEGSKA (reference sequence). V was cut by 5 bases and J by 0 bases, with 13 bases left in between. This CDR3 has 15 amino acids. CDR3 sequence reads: CSASRADTTNEKLFF. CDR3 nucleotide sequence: TGCAGTGCTTCCCGGGCAGATACAACTAATGAAAAACTGTTTTTT.

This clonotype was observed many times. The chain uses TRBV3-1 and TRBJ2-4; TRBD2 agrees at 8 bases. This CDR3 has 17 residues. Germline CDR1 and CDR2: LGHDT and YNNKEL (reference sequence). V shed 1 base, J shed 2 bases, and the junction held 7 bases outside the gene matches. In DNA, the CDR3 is TGTGCCAGCAGCCAAGTTGGTAGCGGGATAACCAAAAACATTCAGTACTTC. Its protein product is CASSQVGSGITKNIQYF.

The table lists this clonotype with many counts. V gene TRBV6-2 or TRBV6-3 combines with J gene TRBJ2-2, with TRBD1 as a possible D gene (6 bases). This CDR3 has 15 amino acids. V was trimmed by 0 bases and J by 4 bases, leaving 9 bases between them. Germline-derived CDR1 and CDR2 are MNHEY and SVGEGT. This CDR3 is CASSYSRQATGELFF. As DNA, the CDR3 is TGTGCCAGCAGTTACTCCAGACAGGCCACCGGGGAGCTGTTTTTT.

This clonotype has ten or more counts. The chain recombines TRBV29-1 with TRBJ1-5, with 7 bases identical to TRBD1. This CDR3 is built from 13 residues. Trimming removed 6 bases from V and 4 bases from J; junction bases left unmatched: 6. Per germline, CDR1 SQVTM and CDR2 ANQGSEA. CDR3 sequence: CSVKEQGNQPQHF. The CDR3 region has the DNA TGCAGCGTCAAAGAACAGGGGAATCAGCCCCAGCATTTT.

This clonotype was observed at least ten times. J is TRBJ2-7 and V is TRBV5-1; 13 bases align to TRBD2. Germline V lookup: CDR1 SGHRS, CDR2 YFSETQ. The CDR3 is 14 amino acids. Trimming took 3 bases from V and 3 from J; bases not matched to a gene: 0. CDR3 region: CASSWTSGSYEQYF. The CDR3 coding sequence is TGCGCCAGCAGCTGGACTAGCGGGAGCTACGAGCAGTACTTC.

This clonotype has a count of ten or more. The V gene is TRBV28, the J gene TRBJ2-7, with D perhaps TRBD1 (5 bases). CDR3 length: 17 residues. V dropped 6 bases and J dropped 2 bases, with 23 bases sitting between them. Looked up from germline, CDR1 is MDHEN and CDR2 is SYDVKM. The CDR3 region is CASSLGIRALPPYEQYF. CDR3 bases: TGTGCCAGCAGCCTAGGGATCAGGGCACTACCCCCCTACGAGCAGTACTTC.

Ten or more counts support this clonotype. CDR3 protein: CSVNRQGRNEKLFF. The CDR3 nucleotides read TGCAGCGTTAATCGGCAGGGGCGAAATGAAAAACTGTTTTTT. This sequence joins TRBV29-1 and TRBJ1-4, with D perhaps matching TRBD1 (6 bases). V was trimmed by 5 bases and J by 5 bases, leaving 15 bases between them. Per germline, CDR1 SQVTM and CDR2 ANQGSEA. The CDR3 has 14 amino acids.

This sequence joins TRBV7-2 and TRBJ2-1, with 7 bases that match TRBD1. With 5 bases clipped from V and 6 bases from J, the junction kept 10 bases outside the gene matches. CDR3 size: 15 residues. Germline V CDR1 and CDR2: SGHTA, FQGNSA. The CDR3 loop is CASSPRDRHPNEQFF. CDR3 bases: TGTGCCAGCAGCCCCCGGGACAGACATCCCAATGAGCAGTTCTTC.

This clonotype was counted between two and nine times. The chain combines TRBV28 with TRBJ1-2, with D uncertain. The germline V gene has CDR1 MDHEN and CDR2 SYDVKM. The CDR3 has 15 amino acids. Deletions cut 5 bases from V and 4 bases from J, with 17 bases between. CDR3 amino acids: CASSPGSPSSYGYTF. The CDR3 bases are TGTGCCAGCAGTCCGGGCAGTCCAAGCAGCTATGGCTACACCTTC.

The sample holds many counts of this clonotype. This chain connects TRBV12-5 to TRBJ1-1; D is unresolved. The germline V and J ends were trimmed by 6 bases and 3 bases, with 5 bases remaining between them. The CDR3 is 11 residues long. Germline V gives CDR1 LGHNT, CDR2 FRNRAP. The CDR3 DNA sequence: TGTGCTAGTGGGCCGGACACTGAAGCTTTCTTT. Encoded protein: CASGPDTEAFF.

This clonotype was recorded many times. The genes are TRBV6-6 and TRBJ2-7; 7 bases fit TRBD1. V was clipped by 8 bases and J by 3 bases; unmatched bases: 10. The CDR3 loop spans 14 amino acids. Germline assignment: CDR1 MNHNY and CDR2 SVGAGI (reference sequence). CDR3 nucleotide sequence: TGTGCCAGCGTTGCGACAGGGAATTTCTACGAGCAGTACTTC. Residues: CASVATGNFYEQYF.